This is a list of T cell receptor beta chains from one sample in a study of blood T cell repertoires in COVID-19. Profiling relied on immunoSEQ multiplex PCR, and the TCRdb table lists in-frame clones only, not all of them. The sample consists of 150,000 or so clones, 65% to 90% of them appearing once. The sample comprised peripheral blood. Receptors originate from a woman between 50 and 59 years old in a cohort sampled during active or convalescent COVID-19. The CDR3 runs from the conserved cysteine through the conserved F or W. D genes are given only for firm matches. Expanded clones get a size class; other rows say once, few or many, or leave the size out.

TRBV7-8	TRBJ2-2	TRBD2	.	CASSLKLGLAGELFF	TGTGCCAGCAGCTTAAAGTTGGGACTAGCCGGGGAGCTGTTTTTT
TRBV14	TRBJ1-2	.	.	CASSPTRYYGYTF	TGTGCCAGCAGCCCAACTAGGTACTATGGCTACACCTTC
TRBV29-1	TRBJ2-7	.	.	CSVEWGSTYEQYF	TGCAGCGTTGAATGGGGCTCGACCTACGAGCAGTACTTC
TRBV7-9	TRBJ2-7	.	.	CASSLLAGEQYF	TGTGCCAGCAGCTTATTGGCTGGCGAGCAGTACTTC
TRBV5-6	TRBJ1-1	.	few	CASSDRFEGDTEAFF	TGTGCCAGCAGCGACCGATTTGAGGGCGACACTGAAGCTTTCTTT
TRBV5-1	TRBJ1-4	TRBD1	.	CASSFRDSNEKLFF	TGCGCCAGCAGCTTCCGGGACAGTAATGAAAAACTGTTTTTT
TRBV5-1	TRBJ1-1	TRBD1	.	CASSSQTGTGGRWTEAFF	TGCGCCAGCAGCTCACAAACCGGGACAGGGGGACGGTGGACTGAAGCTTTCTTT
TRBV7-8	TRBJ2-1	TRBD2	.	CASSLGLASYNEQFF	TGTGCCAGCAGCTTAGGACTAGCGTCCTACAATGAGCAGTTCTTC
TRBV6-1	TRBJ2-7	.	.	CASSERAPGVTEQYF	TGTGCCAGCAGTGAACGTGCCCCAGGGGTCACCGAGCAGTACTTC
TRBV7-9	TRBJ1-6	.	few	CASSLGVEARRYSPLHF	TGTGCCAGCAGCTTAGGTGTGGAGGCGCGACGATATTCACCCCTCCACTTT
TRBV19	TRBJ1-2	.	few	CASSIDRSPNYGYTF	TGTGCCAGTAGTATTGACAGGAGCCCTAACTATGGCTACACCTTC
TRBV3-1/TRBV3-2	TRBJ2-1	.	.	CASSQAGTYNEQFF	TGTGCCAGCAGCCAAGCAGGAACCTACAATGAGCAGTTCTTC
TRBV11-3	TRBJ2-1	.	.	CASSPLPHSNEQFF	TGTGCCAGCAGCCCCCTCCCCCACTCCAATGAGCAGTTCTTC
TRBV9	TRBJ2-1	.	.	CASSLTAGSTYNEQFF	TGTGCCAGCAGCCTTACAGCGGGTTCGACCTACAATGAGCAGTTCTTC
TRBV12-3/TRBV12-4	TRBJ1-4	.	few	CASSPDRYEKLFF	TGTGCCAGCAGCCCCGACAGATATGAAAAACTGTTTTTT
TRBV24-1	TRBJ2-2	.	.	CATSEGGPHTGELFF	TGTGCCACCAGTGAAGGGGGACCGCATACCGGGGAGCTGTTTTTT
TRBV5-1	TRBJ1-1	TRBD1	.	CASSRGGQGAPEAFF	TGCGCCAGCAGCCGAGGGGGACAGGGGGCCCCTGAAGCTTTCTTT
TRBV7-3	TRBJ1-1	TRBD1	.	CASSLRQGENTEAFF	TGTGCCAGCAGCCTCCGACAGGGGGAGAACACTGAAGCTTTCTTT
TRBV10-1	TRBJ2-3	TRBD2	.	CASSDGGGVTQYF	TGCGCCAGCAGTGATGGCGGGGGTGTTACGCAGTATTTT
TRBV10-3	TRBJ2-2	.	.	CAIRSTAGELFF	TGTGCCATCCGATCCACGGCCGGGGAGCTGTTTTTT
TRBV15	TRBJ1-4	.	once	CATSRDGGPNEKLFF	TGTGCCACCAGCAGAGATGGGGGCCCTAATGAAAAACTGTTTTTT
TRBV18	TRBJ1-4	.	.	CASSRNRGASDEKLFF	TGTGCCAGCTCAAGGAACCGGGGGGCGAGTGATGAAAAACTGTTTTTT
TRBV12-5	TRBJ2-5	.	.	CASGLGAGETQYF	TGTGCTAGTGGTTTGGGGGCGGGAGAGACCCAGTACTTC
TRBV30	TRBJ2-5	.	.	CAWTRHLSTQYF	TGTGCCTGGACCCGACATCTGAGTACCCAGTACTTC
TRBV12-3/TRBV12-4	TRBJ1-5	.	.	CASSRQDYQPQHF	TGTGCCAGCAGTCGACAGGACTATCAGCCCCAGCATTTT
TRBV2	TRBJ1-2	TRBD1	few	CASSWDSNYGYTF	TGTGCCAGCAGTTGGGACAGTAACTATGGCTACACCTTC
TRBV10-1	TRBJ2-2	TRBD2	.	CASSESSLAGGTNTGELFF	TGCGCCAGCAGTGAGTCATCGCTAGCGGGGGGTACGAACACCGGGGAGCTGTTTTTT
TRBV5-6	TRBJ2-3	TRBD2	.	CASSFRTSGGAPDTQYF	TGTGCCAGCAGCTTCCGGACTAGCGGGGGGGCCCCAGATACGCAGTATTTT
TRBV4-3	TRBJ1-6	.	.	CASSQDSSPINSPLHF	TGCGCCAGCAGCCAAGATTCGAGTCCAATTAATTCACCCCTCCACTTT
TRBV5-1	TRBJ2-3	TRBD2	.	CASSPGTSALTDTQYF	TGCGCCAGCAGCCCCGGGACTAGCGCCCTCACAGATACGCAGTATTTT
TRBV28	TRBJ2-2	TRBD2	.	CASSLASGGTGELFF	TGTGCCAGCAGCCTTGCTAGCGGGGGAACCGGGGAGCTGTTTTTT
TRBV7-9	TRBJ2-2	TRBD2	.	CASSSGGTGELFF	TGTGCCAGCAGCAGCGGGGGGACCGGGGAGCTGTTTTTT
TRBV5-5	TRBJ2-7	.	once	CASSPYRGPSYEQYF	TGTGCCAGCAGCCCATATCGTGGGCCTTCCTACGAGCAGTACTTC
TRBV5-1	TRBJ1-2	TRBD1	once	CASSLDQGGDSYGYTF	TGCGCCAGCAGCTTGGATCAGGGGGGTGACTCATATGGCTACACCTTC
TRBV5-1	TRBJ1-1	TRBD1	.	CASSSVPGQGVGTEAFF	TGCGCCAGCAGCTCCGTCCCGGGACAGGGAGTGGGAACTGAAGCTTTCTTT
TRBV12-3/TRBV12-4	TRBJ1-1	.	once	CASSLGGHTEAFF	TGTGCCAGCAGTTTAGGGGGGCACACTGAAGCTTTCTTT
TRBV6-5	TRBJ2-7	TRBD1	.	CASRPDRDRAYEQYF	TGTGCCAGCAGACCCGACCGGGACAGGGCCTACGAGCAGTACTTC
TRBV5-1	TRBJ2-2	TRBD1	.	CASSPRGDRGTTGELFF	TGCGCCAGCAGCCCTAGGGGTGACAGGGGGACCACCGGGGAGCTGTTTTTT
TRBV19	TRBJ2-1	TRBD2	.	CASSSGGYNEQFF	TGTGCCAGTAGTAGCGGGGGGTACAATGAGCAGTTCTTC
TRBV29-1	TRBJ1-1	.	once	CTTAGQANTEAFF	TGCACCACGGCGGGGCAGGCGAACACTGAAGCTTTCTTT
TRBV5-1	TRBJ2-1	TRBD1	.	CASVKDRGFHNEQFF	TGCGCCAGCGTCAAAGACAGGGGGTTTCACAATGAGCAGTTCTTC
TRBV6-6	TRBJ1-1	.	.	CASRSRSLNTEAFF	TGTGCCAGCAGGAGCCGGTCGTTGAACACTGAAGCTTTCTTT
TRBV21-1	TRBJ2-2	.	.	CASSKIGGLVSAGELFF	TGTGCCAGCAGCAAAATTGGGGGGTTAGTTTCTGCCGGGGAGCTGTTTTTT
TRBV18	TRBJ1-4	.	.	CASSPTTGDNEKLFF	TGTGCCAGCTCACCAACCACAGGAGATAATGAAAAACTGTTTTTT
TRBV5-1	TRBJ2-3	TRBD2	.	CASGAGGRVDTQYF	TGCGCCAGTGGAGCGGGGGGCCGGGTAGATACGCAGTATTTT